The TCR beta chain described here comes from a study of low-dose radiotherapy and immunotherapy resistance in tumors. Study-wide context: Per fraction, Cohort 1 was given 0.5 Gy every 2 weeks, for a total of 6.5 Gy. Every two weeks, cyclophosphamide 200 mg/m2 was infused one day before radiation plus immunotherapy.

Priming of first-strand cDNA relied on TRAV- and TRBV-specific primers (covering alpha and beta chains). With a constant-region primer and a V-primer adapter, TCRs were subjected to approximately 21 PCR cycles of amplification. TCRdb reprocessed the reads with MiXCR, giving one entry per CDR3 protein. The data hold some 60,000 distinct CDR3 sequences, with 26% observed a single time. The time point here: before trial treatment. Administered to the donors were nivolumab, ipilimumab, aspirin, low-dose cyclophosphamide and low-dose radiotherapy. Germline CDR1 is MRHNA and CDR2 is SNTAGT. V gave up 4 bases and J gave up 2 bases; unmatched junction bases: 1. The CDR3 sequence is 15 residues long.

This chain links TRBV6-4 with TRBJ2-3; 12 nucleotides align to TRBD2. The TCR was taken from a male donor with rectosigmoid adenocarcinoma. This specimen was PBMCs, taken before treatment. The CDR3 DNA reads TGTGCCAGCAGTGCTAGCGGGGGGGCCACAGATACGCAGTATTTT. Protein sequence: CASSASGGATDTQYF.